The 10 T cell receptor beta chains below were found in one sample sequenced in a study of cytomegalovirus exposure and HLA in healthy donors. TCRdb keeps only in-frame clones here, not all; method: immunoSEQ multiplex PCR. The sample yields about 120,000 clones, around 85% seen once. Sequencing was performed on PBMCs. Receptors were obtained from a woman between 25 and 40 years old in good health and CMV-seronegative.

This clone was seen just once. The V gene is TRBV4-3, the J gene TRBJ1-2; the D gene is possibly TRBD1 (5 bases). V shed 0 bases and J shed 2 bases, with 16 bases lying between them. CDR1 and CDR2 (germline): LGHNA, YSLEER. The CDR3 loop spans 17 amino acids. The CDR3 sequence: CASSQDISRTQNYGYTF. The DNA of the CDR3 is TGCGCCAGCAGCCAAGATATTTCCAGGACACAGAACTATGGCTACACCTTC.

The chain couples TRBV7-9 to TRBJ1-1; D gene ambiguous. The germline V gene has CDR1 SEHNR and CDR2 FQNEAQ (reference sequence). V lost 6 bases and J lost 6, with 8 bases in between. The CDR3 consists of 11 residues. The CDR3 sequence: CASREDAEAFF. The CDR3 region has the DNA TGTGCCAGCAGGGAGGATGCTGAAGCTTTCTTT.

The V gene is TRBV9, the J gene TRBJ1-2; 8 nucleotides agree with TRBD1. Germline-derived CDR1 and CDR2 are SGDLS and YYNGEE. This CDR3 has 13 residues. J was trimmed by 8 bases and V by 3 bases; bases with no gene match: 6. The CDR3: CASSGTGFDGYTF. CDR3 in DNA: TGTGCCAGCAGCGGGACAGGGTTTGACGGCTACACCTTC.

The chain couples TRBV5-8 to TRBJ2-3; TRBD2 aligns across 12 bases. This CDR3 has 15 amino acids. Trimming at V came to 4 bases and at J to 5 bases, leaving 5 bases not matched to a gene. The germline gives CDR1 SGHTS, CDR2 YDEGEE. Written as DNA, the CDR3 is TGTGCCAGCAGCCAAGAGGGACTAGCGGGAGATACGCAGTATTTT. It specifies CASSQEGLAGDTQYF.

Here the CDR3 DNA reads TGCAGCGTTGTGACAGGGGGCAAGGATGGCTACACCTTC. Protein: CSVVTGGKDGYTF. The V call is TRBV29-1, the J call TRBJ1-2; the match to TRBD1 covers 10 bases. The CDR3 totals 13 residues. V trimming: 4 bases; J trimming: 6 bases; junction bases outside the gene matches: 5. Germline lookup yields CDR1 SQVTM and CDR2 ANQGSEA.

The rearrangement joins TRBV30 to TRBJ2-7, with no clear D. V was trimmed by 2 bases and J by 4 bases, leaving 9 bases between them. CDR3 size: 12 residues. The V gene's germline CDR1 is GTSNPN and CDR2 SVGIG (reference sequence). This CDR3 is CAWSLAGYEQYF. Here the CDR3 DNA reads TGTGCCTGGAGTTTAGCTGGGTACGAGCAGTACTTC.

This chain links TRBV14 with TRBJ1-1; TRBD1 aligns across 11 bases. V shed 1 base, J shed 5 bases, and the junction held 6 bases outside the gene matches. The CDR3 length is 16 residues. The V gene's germline CDR1 is SGHDN and CDR2 FVKESK. The CDR3: CASSQGGTGGWTEAFF. DNA for the CDR3: TGTGCCAGCAGCCAAGGAGGGACAGGGGGGTGGACTGAAGCTTTCTTT.

The rearrangement joins TRBV9 to TRBJ2-5; TRBD1 aligns across 9 bases. The CDR3 runs 15 residues. The V gene's germline CDR1 is SGDLS and CDR2 YYNGEE. The junction had 2 bases not matched to a gene; V was cut back by 0 bases and J by 2 bases. The DNA of the CDR3 is TGTGCCAGCAGCGTAGGTGGGACAGGGCAAGAGACCCAGTACTTC. Translating it yields CASSVGGTGQETQYF. Full variable domain (rest looked up from reference TRBV9 and TRBJ2-5): DSGVTQTPKHLITATGQRVTLRCSPRSGDLSVYWYQQSLDQGLQFLIQYYNGEERAKGNILERFSAQQFPDLHSELNLSSLELGDSALYFCASSVGGTGQETQYFGPGTRLLVL.

This rearrangement joins TRBV25-1 to TRBJ2-7, with D maybe TRBD2 (5 bases). The CDR3 is 18 amino acids. From germline, CDR1 is MGHDK and CDR2 SYGVNS. The V gene lost 1 base and the J gene lost 5 bases, with 24 bases spanning the gap. Written as DNA, the CDR3 is TGTGCCAGCAGTGAATGTGACCGGCTAGCATATCTGGTCCACGAGCAGTACTTC. Translation: CASSECDRLAYLVHEQYF.

The table lists this clone with a count of one. The chain employs TRBV28 and TRBJ1-3; D may be TRBD1 (5 bases). Germline V gene sequence: CDR1 MDHEN, CDR2 SYDVKM. Trimming removed 6 bases at V and 5 bases at J, with 17 bases between. This CDR3 region has 15 residues. CDR3 DNA sequence: TGTGCCAGCAGCACCCGGGGAGGGGTGAGAAACACCATATATTTT. It encodes CASSTRGGVRNTIYF. Based on the CDR3 plus reference TRBV28 and TRBJ1-3, the full variable domain is DVKVTQSSRYLVKRTGEKVFLECVQDMDHENMFWYRQDPGLGLRLIYFSYDVKMKEKGDIPEGYSVSREKKERFSLILESASTNQTSMYLCASSTRGGVRNTIYFGEGSWLTVV.